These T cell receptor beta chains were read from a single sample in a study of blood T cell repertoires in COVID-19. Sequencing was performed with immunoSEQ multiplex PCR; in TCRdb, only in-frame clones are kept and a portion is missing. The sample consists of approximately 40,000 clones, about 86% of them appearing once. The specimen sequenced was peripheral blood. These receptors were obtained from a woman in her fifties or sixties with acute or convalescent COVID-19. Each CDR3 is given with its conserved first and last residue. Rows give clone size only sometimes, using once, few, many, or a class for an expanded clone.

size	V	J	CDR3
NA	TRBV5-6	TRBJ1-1	CASSLVQRMNTEAFF
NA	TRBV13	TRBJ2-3	CASSSVYERIKRGHTDTQYF
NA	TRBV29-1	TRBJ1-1	CSVVVSRGPTEAFF
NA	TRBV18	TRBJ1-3	CASSSTRTGPSGNTIYF
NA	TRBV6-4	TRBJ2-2	CASQRRVSTGELFF
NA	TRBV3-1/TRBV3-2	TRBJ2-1	CASSQDQVVHEQFF
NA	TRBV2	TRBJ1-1	CASVGQGGGTEAFF
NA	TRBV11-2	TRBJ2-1	CASSPRLAVIGNEQFF
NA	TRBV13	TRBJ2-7	CASSLVGFGVAAVEQYF
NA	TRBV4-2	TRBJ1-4	CASSSRQATNEKLFF
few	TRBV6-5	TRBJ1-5	CASSRVGGSNQPQHF
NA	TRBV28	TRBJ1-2	CASSPDSNYGYTF
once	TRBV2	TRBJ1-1	CASTYRGLNTEAFF
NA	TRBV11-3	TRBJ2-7	CASTAGTLYEQYF
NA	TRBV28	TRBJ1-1	CASSYLGLGQANEGTEAFF
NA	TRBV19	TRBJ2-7	CASSLVWGREQYF
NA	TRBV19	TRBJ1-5	CASIGVSNQPQHF
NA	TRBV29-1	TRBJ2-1	CSVGTSGPRLRTSNEQFF
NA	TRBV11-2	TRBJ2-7	CASSYGDYSYEQYF
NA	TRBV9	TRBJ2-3	CASSRGQGAPDTQYF
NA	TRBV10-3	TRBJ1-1	CAISWDSNEAFF
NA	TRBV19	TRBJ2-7	CASSIRQGTNPYSYEQYF
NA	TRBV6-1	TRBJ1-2	CASSEIVPRDRYGYTF
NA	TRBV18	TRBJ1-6	CASSPGTGNSPLHF
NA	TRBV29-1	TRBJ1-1	CSVATPGTALNTEAFF
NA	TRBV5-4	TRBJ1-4	CASSSGTGQEKLFF
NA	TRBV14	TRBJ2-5	CASSLAGAHWETQYF
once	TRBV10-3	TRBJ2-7	CAISEFGQSYEQYF
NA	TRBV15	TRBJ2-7	CATSREGGSYEQYF
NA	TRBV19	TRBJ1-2	CASSMAYRDRYGYTF
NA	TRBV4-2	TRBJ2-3	CASSQAREDTQYF
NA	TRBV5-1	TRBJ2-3	CASSPGGTGTQYF
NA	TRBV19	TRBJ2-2	CASSKGTTNTGELFF
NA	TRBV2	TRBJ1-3	CASSNRRRENTIYF
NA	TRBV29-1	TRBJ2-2	CSVGGQGTGELFF
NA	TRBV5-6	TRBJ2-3	CASSTIGGLTDTQYF
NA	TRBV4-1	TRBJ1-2	CASSPIGRDYGYTF
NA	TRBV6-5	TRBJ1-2	CASSYSTGGTYGYTF
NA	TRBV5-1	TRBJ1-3	CASGSGTGAGNTIYF
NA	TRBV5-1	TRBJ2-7	CASGLGTRDSYEQYF